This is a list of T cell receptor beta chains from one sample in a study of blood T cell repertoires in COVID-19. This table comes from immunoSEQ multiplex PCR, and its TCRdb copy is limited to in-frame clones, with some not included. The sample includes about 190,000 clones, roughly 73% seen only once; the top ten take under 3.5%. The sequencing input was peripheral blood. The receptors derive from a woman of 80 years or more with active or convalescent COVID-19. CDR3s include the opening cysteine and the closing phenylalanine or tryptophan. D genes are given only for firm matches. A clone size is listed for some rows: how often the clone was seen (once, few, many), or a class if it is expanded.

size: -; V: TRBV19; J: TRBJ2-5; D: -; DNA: TGTGCCAGTAGCCCTCGCGGGACGGGGGACCAAGAGACCCAGTACTTC; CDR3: CASSPRGTGDQETQYF
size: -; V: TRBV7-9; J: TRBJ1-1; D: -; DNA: TGTGCCAGCAGCAATCACGTGAGGGCCACTGAAGCTTTCTTT; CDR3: CASSNHVRATEAFF
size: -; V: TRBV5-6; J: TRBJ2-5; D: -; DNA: TGTGCCAGCAGCTTGGGGCATGGGGCGGAGACCCAGTACTTC; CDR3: CASSLGHGAETQYF
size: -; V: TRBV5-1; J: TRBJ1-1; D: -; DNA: TGCGCCAGCAGCGCGGAGGGGTACGTGCCAGACACTGAAGCTTTCTTT; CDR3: CASSAEGYVPDTEAFF
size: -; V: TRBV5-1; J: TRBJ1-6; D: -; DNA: TGCGCCAGCAGCTTGGAGAGCGGGCCGGTTGCACCCCTCCACTTT; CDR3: CASSLESGPVAPLHF
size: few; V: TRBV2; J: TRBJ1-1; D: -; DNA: TGTGCCAGCTTATATCAGGGAAACACTGAAGCTTTCTTT; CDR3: CASLYQGNTEAFF
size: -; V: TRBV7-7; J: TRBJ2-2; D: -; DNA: TGTGCTAGCAGCCCCGCGGTCGGGACACTCACCGGGGAGCTGTTTTTT; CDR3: CASSPAVGTLTGELFF
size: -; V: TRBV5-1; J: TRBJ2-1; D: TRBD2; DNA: TGCGCCAGCAGCTGGGAACTAGCGGGGGGGTACAATGAGCAGTTCTTC; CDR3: CASSWELAGGYNEQFF
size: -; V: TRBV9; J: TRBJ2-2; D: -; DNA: TGTGCCAGCAGCGTAGATCGGGGATTAAGCCCCGGGGAGCTGTTTTTT; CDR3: CASSVDRGLSPGELFF
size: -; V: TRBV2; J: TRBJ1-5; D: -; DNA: TGTGCCAGCAGCGCAGGGAGGGGTAATCAGCCCCAGCATTTT; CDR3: CASSAGRGNQPQHF
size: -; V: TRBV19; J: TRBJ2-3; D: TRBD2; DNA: TGTGCCAGTAGTATAGCCGGACTAGCGGGGAGAGATACGCAGTATTTT; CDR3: CASSIAGLAGRDTQYF
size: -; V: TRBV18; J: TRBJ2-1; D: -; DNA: TGTGCCAGCTCACCAATTTGGGTCGGCAGGGGTAACTACAATGAGCAGTTCTTC; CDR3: CASSPIWVGRGNYNEQFF
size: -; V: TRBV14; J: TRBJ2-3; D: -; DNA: TGTGCCAGCAGCCAAGACAACAGACTATCCCCGCAGTATTTT; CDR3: CASSQDNRLSPQYF
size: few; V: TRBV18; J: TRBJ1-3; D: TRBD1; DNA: TGTGCCAGCTCACCCCTTCGGGACAGCTCTGGAAACACCATATATTTT; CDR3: CASSPLRDSSGNTIYF
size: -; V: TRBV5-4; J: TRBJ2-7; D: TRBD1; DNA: TGTGCCAGCAGCCCGAGGACAGGGGCGGACGAGCAGTACTTC; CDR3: CASSPRTGADEQYF
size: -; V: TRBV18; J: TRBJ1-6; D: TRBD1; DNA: TGTGCCAGCTCACCACGAACAGGGGCTGGTTCACCCCTCCACTTT; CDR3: CASSPRTGAGSPLHF
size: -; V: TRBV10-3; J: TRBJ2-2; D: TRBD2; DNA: TGTGCCATCAGTCAAGCGGGGGGAACCGGGGAGCTGTTTTTT; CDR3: CAISQAGGTGELFF
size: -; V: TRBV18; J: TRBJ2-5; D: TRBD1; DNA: TGTGCCAGCTCACCCGGGGACAGGGGGAGAGAGACCCAGTACTTC; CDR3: CASSPGDRGRETQYF
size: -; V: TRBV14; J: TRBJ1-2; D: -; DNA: TGTGCCAGCAGCCGCGGCGGAGGTGGCTACACCTTC; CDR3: CASSRGGGGYTF
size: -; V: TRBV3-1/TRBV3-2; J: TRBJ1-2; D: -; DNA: TGTGCCAGCAGGCAGGGTGGCAACTATGGCTACACCTTC; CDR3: CASRQGGNYGYTF
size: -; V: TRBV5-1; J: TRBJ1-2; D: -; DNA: TGCGCCAGCAGCTTGGCCCAGGGTGACTATGGCTACACCTTC; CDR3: CASSLAQGDYGYTF
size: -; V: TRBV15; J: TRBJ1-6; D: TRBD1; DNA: TGTGCCACCAGCAGGGAGGACAGGGGGCCACCCCTCCACTTT; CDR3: CATSREDRGPPLHF
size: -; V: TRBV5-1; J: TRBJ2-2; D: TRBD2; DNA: TGCGCCAGCAGCTTGGAACTAGCGGTGGCCGGGGAGCTGTTTTTT; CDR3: CASSLELAVAGELFF
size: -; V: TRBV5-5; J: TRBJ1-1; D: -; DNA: TGTGCCAGCAGCTTCGACCCGCCCGGGGGAGCTTTCTTT; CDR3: CASSFDPPGGAFF
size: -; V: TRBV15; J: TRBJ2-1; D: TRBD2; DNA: TGTGCCACCAGCAGGCTAGCGGGGGGTTTCAATGAGCAGTTCTTC; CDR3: CATSRLAGGFNEQFF
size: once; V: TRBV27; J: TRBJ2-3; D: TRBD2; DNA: TGTGCCAGCAAGGGGTCTAGCGGCCCCACAGATACGCAGTATTTT; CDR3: CASKGSSGPTDTQYF
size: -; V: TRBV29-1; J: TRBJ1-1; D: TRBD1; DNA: TGCAGCGTCTTGGGACAGCTGAACACTGAAGCTTTCTTT; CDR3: CSVLGQLNTEAFF
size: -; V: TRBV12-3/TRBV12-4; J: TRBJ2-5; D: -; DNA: TGTGCCAGCAGTCCCCTCAGCGGGGAGACCCAGTACTTC; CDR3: CASSPLSGETQYF
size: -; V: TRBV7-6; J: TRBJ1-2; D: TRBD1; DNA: TGTGCCAGCAGCCTTGGGACAGGAGGACGGTATGGCTACACCTTC; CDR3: CASSLGTGGRYGYTF